The source of this TCR beta chain is a study of blood T cell repertoires in COVID-19. Study summary: From the United States, Italy and Spain came samples of acute and convalescent COVID-19.

Sequenced by immunoSEQ multiplex PCR; TCRdb stores in-frame clones only, minus some. Of a few hundred thousand clones in the sample, approximately 85% are singletons; the top ten hold 2.9%. Trimming cost V 1 base and J 1 base, with 4 bases left between them. Germline CDR1 and CDR2: GTSNPN and SVGIG (reference sequence). The CDR3 has 12 residues. The sequence came from a man aged 50 or older who had recovered from COVID-19. The rearrangement uses TRBV30 and TRBJ1-1; D remains unclear. Sample: peripheral blood. The CDR3, as DNA: TGTGCCTGGAGTGGACAGAACACTGAAGCTTTCTTT. This encodes CAWSGQNTEAFF.